The 10 T cell receptor beta chains below all came from one sample that was sequenced in a study of T-cell reconstitution after alpha-beta-depleted transplantation in children. TCRbeta library construction was performed incorporating unique molecular identifiers. TCRdb re-derived calls from the PCR reads in MiXCR, one entry per CDR3 protein. The data hold around 250,000 distinct CDR3 sequences, with about 10% observed a single time. The material was PBMCs from the stem cell graft donor, obtained from the stem cell graft. Receptors originate from a human donor who donated a stem cell graft to a child with SCID.

This chain uses TRBV5-1 with TRBJ2-7; D might be TRBD2 (5 bases). Germline V lookup: CDR1 SGHRS, CDR2 YFSETQ. This CDR3 contains 16 residues. Trimming removed 4 bases at V and 13 bases at J, with 30 bases between. The CDR3 spells CASSEGAAGVNLRLYF. The CDR3 bases are TGCGCCAGCAGCGAGGGCGCGGCGGGCGTAAACCTACGACTATACTTC.

This clonotype was observed a few times. This chain links TRBV14 with TRBJ2-1; 11 bases map to TRBD2. CDR1 and CDR2 (germline): SGHDN, FVKESK. The length of the CDR3 is 16 residues. V lost 0 bases and J lost 7; bases outside the gene matches: 5. This chain's CDR3 is CASSQDIAGGLNEQFF. CDR3 bases: TGTGCCAGCAGCCAAGACATAGCGGGGGGGCTAAATGAGCAGTTCTTC.

The rearrangement joins TRBV9 to TRBJ1-2; 8 bases match TRBD1. The CDR3 is made up of 15 amino acids. The V segment lost 3 bases and the J segment 7 bases; nucleotides outside the gene matches: 11. The germline V gene has CDR1 SGDLS and CDR2 YYNGEE. CDR3 nucleotides: TGTGCCAGCAGCGCCCTACAGGGGGAATCGGGTGGCTACACCTTC. This codes for CASSALQGESGGYTF. Complete variable domain (other parts from reference TRBV9 and TRBJ1-2): DSGVTQTPKHLITATGQRVTLRCSPRSGDLSVYWYQQSLDQGLQFLIQYYNGEERAKGNILERFSAQQFPDLHSELNLSSLELGDSALYFCASSALQGESGGYTFGSGTRLTVV.

The chain employs TRBV7-9 and TRBJ2-2; no firm D call. The CDR3 length is 14 residues. V shed 1 base and J shed 5 bases, with 8 bases lying between them. Germline-derived CDR1 and CDR2 are SEHNR and FQNEAQ (reference sequence). The CDR3 sequence: CASSLEQPTGELFF. Here the CDR3 DNA reads TGTGCCAGCAGCTTAGAACAGCCAACCGGGGAGCTGTTTTTT.

This clonotype was seen only a few times. The rearrangement links TRBV4-1 to TRBJ2-2; 8 positions match TRBD2. There are 17 residues in the CDR3. V dropped 4 bases and J dropped 0; count of bases not matched to a gene: 7. The germline CDR1 and CDR2 sequences are MGHRA and YSYEKL. CDR3 bases: TGCGCCAGCAGCCTCAAAAGCGGGGGTGCGAACACCGGGGAGCTGTTTTTT. It specifies CASSLKSGGANTGELFF.

This clonotype was recorded many times. The V call is TRBV11-2, the J call TRBJ1-5, with D tentatively TRBD1 (5 bases). Trimming removed 4 bases from V and 6 bases from J, with 13 bases in between. CDR3 length: 14 amino acids. The germline V gene encodes CDR1 SGHAT and CDR2 FQNNGV. CDR3 sequence: CASSSQERGQPQHF. CDR3 bases: TGTGCCAGCAGCTCTCAGGAGAGGGGTCAGCCCCAGCATTTT.

This clonotype has more than one count but fewer than ten. The rearrangement links TRBV11-2 to TRBJ2-1; 12 positions match TRBD2. This CDR3 is 15 amino acids long. Per the germline V gene, CDR1 is SGHAT and CDR2 is FQNNGV. The junction had 7 bases not matched to a gene; V was cut back by 6 bases and J by 7 bases. In DNA form, the CDR3 reads TGTGCCAGCAGGGACCTAGCGGGGGGGCCAAATGAGCAGTTCTTC. Translation: CASRDLAGGPNEQFF. Together with reference TRBV11-2 and TRBJ2-1, the CDR3 gives the full variable domain: EAGVAQSPRYKIIEKRQSVAFWCNPISGHATLYWYQQILGQGPKLLIQFQNNGVVDDSQLPKDRFSAERLKGVDSTLKIQPAKLEDSAVYLCASRDLAGGPNEQFFGPGTRLTVL.

This clonotype turned up a few times. This chain uses TRBV27 with TRBJ1-4; 9 nucleotides line up with TRBD1. The CDR3 consists of 14 residues. Germline CDR1 is MNHEY and CDR2 is SMNVEV (reference sequence). With 3 bases clipped from V and 5 bases from J, the junction kept 1 base outside the gene matches. The CDR3, as DNA: TGTGCCAGCAGTTTCGACAGGGGGAATGAAAAACTGTTTTTT. This translates into CASSFDRGNEKLFF.

This clonotype has a handful of counts. Germline is not matched at one junction end, which may reflect a read error. CDR3 residues: CASSLRQGPSNEQFF. In DNA form, the CDR3 reads TGTGCTAGCAGCTTGAGACAGGGGCCCAGCAATGAGCAGTTCTTC. The chain joins TRBV7-7 to TRBJ2-1; 8 bases match TRBD1. CDR1 SSHAT and CDR2 FNYEAQ come from the germline V gene (reference sequence). This CDR3 contains 15 residues.

This clonotype has more than one count but fewer than ten. This rearrangement joins TRBV6-1 to TRBJ2-3, with 11 nucleotides matching TRBD2. The CDR3 runs to 15 residues. CDR1 and CDR2 from the germline V gene are MNHNS and SASEGT. The V gene end was trimmed by 7 bases and the J gene end by 6 bases; junction bases not matched to a gene: 9. The CDR3 here is CASTDLAGGHDTQYF. The CDR3 DNA reads TGTGCCAGCACCGATCTAGCGGGGGGCCACGATACGCAGTATTTT.